These T cell receptor beta chains were read from a single sample in a study of blood T cell repertoires in COVID-19. Sequenced by immunoSEQ multiplex PCR; TCRdb stores in-frame clones only, minus some. This table has 650,000 to 800,000 clones, over 80% appearing once. Sequenced sample: peripheral blood. All receptors come from a woman younger than 35 with acute or convalescent COVID-19. The CDR3 runs from the conserved cysteine through the conserved F or W. Each record gives: D gene, clone size, J gene, V gene, CDR3 DNA, CDR3 protein. D genes are given only for firm matches. Some rows mark clone size as missing; the rest say once, few, many or name a class of expanded clone.

NA | NA | TRBJ1-5 | TRBV15 | TGTGCCACCAGCAGAGACTATAGCAATCAGCCCCAGCATTTT | CATSRDYSNQPQHF
NA | NA | TRBJ1-5 | TRBV18 | TGTGCCAGCTCGCCTCCCGCGGGGCTCGGCAATCAGCCCCAGCATTTT | CASSPPAGLGNQPQHF
NA | NA | TRBJ1-3 | TRBV6-5 | TGTGCCAGCACGGCGAGAGGCCCGACCAGAAACACCATATATTTT | CASTARGPTRNTIYF
TRBD1 | NA | TRBJ1-1 | TRBV5-1 | TGCGCCAGCAGCATGGGACAGCCTGAAGCTTTCTTT | CASSMGQPEAFF
NA | NA | TRBJ2-3 | TRBV19 | TGTGCCAGTAGTATGGGTCAGGGGACCACAGATACGCAGTATTTT | CASSMGQGTTDTQYF
TRBD1 | NA | TRBJ2-7 | TRBV4-1 | TGCGCCAGGACGACAGGGAGCAGCTCCTACGAGCAGTACTTC | CARTTGSSSYEQYF
TRBD1 | NA | TRBJ2-2 | TRBV6-5 | TGTGCCAGCAGTTCCTCCCGGACAGGGGGCCGGGAGCTGTTTTTT | CASSSSRTGGRELFF
NA | NA | TRBJ2-6 | TRBV5-6 | TGTGCCAGCAGCCTTCCGGACAGTCCCTCTGGGGCCAACGTCCTGACTTTC | CASSLPDSPSGANVLTF
NA | once | TRBJ2-7 | TRBV21-1 | TGTGCCAGCAGCAACACCTCCGTGCGGGGGGCGAGGGAGCAGTACTTC | CASSNTSVRGAREQYF
NA | NA | TRBJ1-1 | TRBV30 | TGTGCCTGGAGTCTATTCGGGAACACTGAAGCTTTCTTT | CAWSLFGNTEAFF
TRBD1 | few | TRBJ1-2 | TRBV2 | TGTGCCAGCAAAGACAGGGTGTGGGGCTACACCTTC | CASKDRVWGYTF
TRBD1 | once | TRBJ1-3 | TRBV19 | TGTGCCAGTAGTTGGGGGACAGGGTTTGCCGGAAACACCATATATTTT | CASSWGTGFAGNTIYF
TRBD1 | NA | TRBJ1-1 | TRBV9 | TGTGCCAGCAGCGACCCAGGGGGCGCGAACACTGAAGCTTTCTTT | CASSDPGGANTEAFF
NA | NA | TRBJ1-5 | TRBV2 | TGTGCCAGCAGCGGGAGCGGAGGGAATCAGCCCCAGCATTTT | CASSGSGGNQPQHF
TRBD1 | NA | TRBJ2-3 | TRBV6-2/TRBV6-3 | TGTGCCAGCAGCCACCGGGACAGGATTACAGATACGCAGTATTTT | CASSHRDRITDTQYF